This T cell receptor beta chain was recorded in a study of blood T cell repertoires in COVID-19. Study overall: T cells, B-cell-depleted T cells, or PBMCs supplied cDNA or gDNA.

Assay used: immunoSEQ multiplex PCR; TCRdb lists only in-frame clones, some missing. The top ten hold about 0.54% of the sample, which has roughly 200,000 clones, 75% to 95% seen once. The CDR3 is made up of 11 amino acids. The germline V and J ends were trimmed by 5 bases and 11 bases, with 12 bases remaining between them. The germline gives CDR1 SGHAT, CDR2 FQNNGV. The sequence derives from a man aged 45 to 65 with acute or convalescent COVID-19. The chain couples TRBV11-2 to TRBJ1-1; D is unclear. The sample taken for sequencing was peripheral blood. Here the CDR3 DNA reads TGTGCCAGCAGCCTAGCGGGTGGGGCTTTCTTT. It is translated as CASSLAGGAFF.